This record concerns one T cell receptor beta chain sequence. The antigen remains undetermined. This entry belongs to a study of cytomegalovirus exposure and HLA in healthy donors. PCR employed 60 Vbeta and 13 Jbeta primers. Profiling relied on immunoSEQ multiplex PCR, and the TCRdb table lists in-frame clones only, not all of them. Of 95,000 to 150,000 clones listed, over 70% were seen once; the top ten hold nearly 9.5%. Overall study findings and caveats: Reports indicate that TCR beta sequences accurately predicted the HLA-A and HLA-B alleles of most subjects. TCR beta V- and J-gene trimming, according to a later analysis, was linked to a missense DCLRE1C variant.

CDR1 is SQVTM, CDR2 ANQGSEA, per germline. The CDR3 consists of 15 residues. The junction had 12 bases not matched to a gene; V was cut back by 7 bases and J by 5 bases. The sample was PBMCs. This TCR came from a woman aged 45-59 years in good health and CMV-seropositive. The chain uses TRBV29-1 and TRBJ2-3; 10 nucleotides match TRBD1. The CDR3 spells CSGCPGQGDRDTQYF. The DNA of the CDR3 is TGCAGCGGATGCCCTGGACAGGGGGATAGAGATACGCAGTATTTT.